This T cell receptor beta chain comes out of a study of CD4 T cells in relation to SARS-CoV-2 and coronaviruses. The assay was immunoSEQ multiplex PCR, and TCRdb's table has in-frame clones only and misses some. This table has about 60,000 clones, 94% appearing once. CD4+ T cells from unexposed donors were obtained before the COVID-19 pandemic (2011-2018). Trimming cost V 0 bases and J 6 bases, with 11 bases left between them. In germline, CDR1 is MNHEY, CDR2 SVGAGI. The CDR3 has 14 amino acids. This receptor was identified in a human donor in good health. Specimen: naive CD4+ T cells from PBMCs. Subset: naive CD4+ T cells isolated by negative enrichment. The genes are TRBV6-5 and TRBJ1-2, with TRBD1 as a possible D gene (5 bases). The CDR3 sequence is CASSYSSGGDGYTF. CDR3 DNA: TGTGCCAGCAGTTACTCCTCGGGGGGTGATGGCTACACCTTC.